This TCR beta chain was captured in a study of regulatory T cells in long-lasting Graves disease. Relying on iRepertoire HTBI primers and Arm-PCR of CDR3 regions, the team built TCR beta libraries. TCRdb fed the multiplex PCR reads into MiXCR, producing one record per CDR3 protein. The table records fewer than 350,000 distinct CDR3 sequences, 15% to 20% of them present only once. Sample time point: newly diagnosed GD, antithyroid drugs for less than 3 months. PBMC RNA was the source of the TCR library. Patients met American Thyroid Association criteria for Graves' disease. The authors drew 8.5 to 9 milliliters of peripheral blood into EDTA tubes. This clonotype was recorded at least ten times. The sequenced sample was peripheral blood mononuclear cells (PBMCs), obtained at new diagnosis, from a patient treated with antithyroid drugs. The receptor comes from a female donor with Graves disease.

CDR3 DNA: TGTGCCAGCAGTTTAAGGCTCGGTGGGTCTGGCTACACCTTC. Translation gives CASSLRLGGSGYTF. The V gene is TRBV28, the J gene TRBJ1-2; no firm D call. With 2 bases removed from V and 7 bases from J, the gap between germline ends came to 14 bases. The V gene's germline CDR1 is MDHEN and CDR2 SYDVKM. This CDR3 comprises 14 residues.